The subject of this entry is one T cell receptor beta chain. The CDR3 covers 16 residues. V was clipped by 4 bases and J by 1 base, with 11 bases between them. Germline V CDR1 and CDR2: LNHDA, SQIVND (reference sequence). The sample comes from a study of shared clonotypes between healthy human individuals. About 30,000 T cell genomes, or about 200 ng DNA, went into the sorted-subset replicate PCRs. The repertoire was sequenced with immunoSEQ multiplex PCR; TCRdb's copy has only in-frame clones and lacks some. The sample records roughly 700,000 clones, about 74% being singletons. The sequence came from a woman aged 25 to 45 in good health. The sample consisted of memory CD4+ T cells sorted from blood. As for subset: CD45RA-negative fraction. The chain uses TRBV19 and TRBJ2-6; D gene ambiguous. The CDR3 nucleotides read TGTGCCAGTAGTAACGGAATCCTTTCTGGGGCCAACGTCCTGACTTTC. Amino acids: CASSNGILSGANVLTF.